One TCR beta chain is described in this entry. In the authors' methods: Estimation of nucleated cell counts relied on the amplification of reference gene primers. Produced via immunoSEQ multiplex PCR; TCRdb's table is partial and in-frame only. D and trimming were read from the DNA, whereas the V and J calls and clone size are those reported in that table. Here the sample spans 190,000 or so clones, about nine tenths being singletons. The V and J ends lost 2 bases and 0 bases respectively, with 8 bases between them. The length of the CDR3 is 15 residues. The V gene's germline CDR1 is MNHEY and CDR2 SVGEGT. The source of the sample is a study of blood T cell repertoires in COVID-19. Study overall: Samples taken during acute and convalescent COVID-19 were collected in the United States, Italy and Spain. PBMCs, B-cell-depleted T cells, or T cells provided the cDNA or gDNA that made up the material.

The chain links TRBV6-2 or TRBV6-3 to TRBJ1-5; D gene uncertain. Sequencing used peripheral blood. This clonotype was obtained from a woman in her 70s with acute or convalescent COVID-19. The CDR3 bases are TGTGCCAGCAGTTACGTGGCAAATAGCAATCAGCCCCAGCATTTT. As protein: CASSYVANSNQPQHF.